The T cell receptor (beta chain) under discussion was sequenced for a study of shared clonotypes between healthy human individuals. General study points: Only blood was sampled; tissue repertoires likely differ. The represented genetic and exposure-history diversity was limited by the small number of donors.

Everyone who donated was a Caucasian adult who lived in Nashville, Tennessee. A deep-level run was used for the assay. Profiled with immunoSEQ multiplex PCR; TCRdb holds only in-frame clones, not every one. The sample consists of about 480,000 clones, 60% to 80% of them appearing once. Details on this clone: Its target is not known.

The source material was PBMCs. The sequence was collected from a woman between 35 and 50 years old in good health. Some clones in this sample may be carry-over from other donors' samples.

CDR3 nucleotide sequence: TGTGCCAGCAGCTCCGGACAGGCGGCAACTAATGAAAAACTGTTTTTT. Encoded protein: CASSSGQAATNEKLFF. J is TRBJ1-4 and V is TRBV11-2; TRBD1 agrees at 7 bases. The length of the CDR3 is 16 residues. V shed 4 bases and J 0 bases; nucleotides not matched to a gene: 5. Per the germline V gene, CDR1 is SGHAT and CDR2 is FQNNGV.